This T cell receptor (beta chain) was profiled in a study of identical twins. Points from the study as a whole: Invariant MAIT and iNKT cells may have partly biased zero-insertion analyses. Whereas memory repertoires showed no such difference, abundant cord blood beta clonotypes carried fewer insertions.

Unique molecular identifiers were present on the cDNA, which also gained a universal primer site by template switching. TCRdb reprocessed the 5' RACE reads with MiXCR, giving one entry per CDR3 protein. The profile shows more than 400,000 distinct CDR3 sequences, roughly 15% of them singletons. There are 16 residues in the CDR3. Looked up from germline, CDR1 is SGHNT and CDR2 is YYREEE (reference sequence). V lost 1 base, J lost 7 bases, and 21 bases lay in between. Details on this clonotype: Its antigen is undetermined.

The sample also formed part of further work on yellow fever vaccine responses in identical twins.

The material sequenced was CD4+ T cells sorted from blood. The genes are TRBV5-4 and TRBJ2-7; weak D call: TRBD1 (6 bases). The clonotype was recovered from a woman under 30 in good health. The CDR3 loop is CASSLRGSSPHAEQYF. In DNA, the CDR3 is TGTGCCAGCAGCTTGAGGGGGTCTTCACCTCACGCAGAGCAGTACTTC.